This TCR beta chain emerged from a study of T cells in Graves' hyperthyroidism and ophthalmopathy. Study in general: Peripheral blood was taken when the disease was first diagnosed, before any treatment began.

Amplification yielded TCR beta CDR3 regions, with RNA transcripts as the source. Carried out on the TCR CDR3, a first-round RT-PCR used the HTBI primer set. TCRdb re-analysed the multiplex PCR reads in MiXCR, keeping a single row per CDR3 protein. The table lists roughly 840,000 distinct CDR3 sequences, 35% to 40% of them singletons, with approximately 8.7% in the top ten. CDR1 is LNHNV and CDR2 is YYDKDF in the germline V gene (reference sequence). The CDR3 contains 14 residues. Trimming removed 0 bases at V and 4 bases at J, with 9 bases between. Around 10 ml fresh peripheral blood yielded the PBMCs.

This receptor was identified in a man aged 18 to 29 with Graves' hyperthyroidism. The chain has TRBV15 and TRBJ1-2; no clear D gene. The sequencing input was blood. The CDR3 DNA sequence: TGTGCCACCAGCAGAGATACGGGAGGCTATGGCTACACCTTC. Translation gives CATSRDTGGYGYTF.